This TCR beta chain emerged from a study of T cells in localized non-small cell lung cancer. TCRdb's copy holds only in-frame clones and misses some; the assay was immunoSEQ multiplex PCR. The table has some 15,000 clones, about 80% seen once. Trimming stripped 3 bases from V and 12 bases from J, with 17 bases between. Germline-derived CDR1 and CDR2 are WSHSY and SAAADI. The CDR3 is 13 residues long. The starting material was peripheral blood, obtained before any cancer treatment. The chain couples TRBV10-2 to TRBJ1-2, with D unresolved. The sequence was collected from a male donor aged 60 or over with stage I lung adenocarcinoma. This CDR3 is CASSEAGNPGNTF. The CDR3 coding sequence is TGCGCCAGCAGTGAAGCAGGCAACCCGGGTAACACCTTC.